The clone carrying this T cell receptor (beta chain) was seen more than once but under ten times. Its specificity is unknown. This sample was taken from a study of blood T cells in healthy people across ages. The study's findings and limits: With naive T cell percentage, TCR beta diversity showed a strong correlation.

Donors gave 8.5 to 10 milliliters of peripheral blood apiece. A second PCR, run for about 7 to 11 cycles, used a sample-barcoded 5' primer plus a J-beta primer mix. CDR3-containing paired-end reads numbering at least 2.5 million came from each sample. Each CDR3 protein is one row after TCRdb ran MiXCR on the 5' RACE reads. The sample records 1.5 million to 2 million distinct CDR3 sequences, 28% being singletons. CDR3 length equals 12 residues. The V and J ends lost 7 bases and 11 bases respectively, with 20 bases between them. Germline V gene lookup returns CDR1 DFQATT and CDR2 SNEGSKA (reference sequence).

The J gene is TRBJ2-5, the V gene TRBV20-1, with a weak D call TRBD2 (5 bases). Source material: blood. This sequence was found in a woman under 40 in good health. The CDR3 DNA is TGCAGTGTCTCCTTAGGGAGAAGGGAGCAGTACTTC. Its protein product is CSVSLGRREQYF.